This is a list of T cell receptor beta chains from one sample in a study of blood T cell repertoires in COVID-19. Here immunoSEQ multiplex PCR was the method, and the copy in TCRdb shows in-frame clones only, minus some. The table has some 150,000 clones, over 65% seen once. What was sequenced was peripheral blood. Receptors were obtained from an elderly woman with active or convalescent COVID-19. CDR3s include the opening cysteine and the closing phenylalanine or tryptophan. A D gene is named only where the DNA matches it firmly. The size of a clone is reported for some rows only, either as once, few or many, or as a class for expanded clones.

>NA|TRBV19|NA|TRBJ1-4
TGTGCCAGTAGTGGGCAGGGCCCGAATGAAAAACTGTTTTTT
CASSGQGPNEKLFF
>NA|TRBV19|TRBD1|TRBJ2-1
TGTGCCAGTAGTATGCTAGCCCCTGGACAGGGGAATTACAATGAGCAGTTCTTC
CASSMLAPGQGNYNEQFF
>few|TRBV7-9|NA|TRBJ2-3
TGTGCCAGCAGCCCCGCTAGTCGGGGGAGATCTAGCACAGATACGCAGTATTTT
CASSPASRGRSSTDTQYF
>NA|TRBV7-8|TRBD1|TRBJ2-5
TGTGCCAGCAGCGAGGACAGGCTGGGACAAGAGACCCAGTACTTC
CASSEDRLGQETQYF
>NA|TRBV5-1|NA|TRBJ2-3
TGCGCCAGCCGCCGGGAGTCGGGCACAGATACGCAGTATTTT
CASRRESGTDTQYF
>NA|TRBV6-1|NA|TRBJ2-2
TGTGCCAGCAGTGTTCAGCGGTCTCTGAACACCGGGGAGCTGTTTTTT
CASSVQRSLNTGELFF
>once|TRBV6-6|NA|TRBJ1-2
TGTGCCAGCAGTTACCTCCGACAGGAATATGGCTACACCTTC
CASSYLRQEYGYTF
>few|TRBV5-6|NA|TRBJ2-5
TGTGCCAGCAGCTTGTGGGGGGAGTTCCAAGAGACCCAGTACTTC
CASSLWGEFQETQYF
>NA|TRBV3-1/TRBV3-2|NA|TRBJ2-1
TGTGCCAGCAGCCGCCGACGGCCACTAAATGAGCAGTTCTTC
CASSRRRPLNEQFF
>NA|TRBV30|TRBD1|TRBJ2-7
TGTGCCTGGCTACCCGGGACAGCACGCTCCTACGAGCAGTACTTC
CAWLPGTARSYEQYF
>NA|TRBV3-1/TRBV3-2|TRBD1|TRBJ1-4
TGTGCCAGCAGCCAAGCCAGGGGGGTTTCTAGGTACGCGGAAAAACTGTTTTTT
CASSQARGVSRYAEKLFF
>NA|TRBV10-1|TRBD1|TRBJ1-5
TGCGCCAGCAGTGAGTCGAGGGGACAGGGGATCAATCAGCCCCAGCATTTT
CASSESRGQGINQPQHF
>few|TRBV6-5|NA|TRBJ2-2
TGTGCCAGCAGGCAGGGGGGCGTGTACACCGGGGAGCTGTTTTTT
CASRQGGVYTGELFF
>few|TRBV7-3|TRBD2|TRBJ2-1
TGTGCCAGCAGCTTAACCGGGGGGGCCAGAGAGCAGTTCTTC
CASSLTGGAREQFF
>NA|TRBV7-9|NA|TRBJ2-2
TGTGCCAGCAGCTTAATGGGCTGGTCTAACACCGGGGAGCTGTTTTTT
CASSLMGWSNTGELFF
>NA|TRBV5-1|TRBD1|TRBJ1-1
TGCGCCAGCAGCTTTTCTGTCGGGACAGATGAAGCTTTCTTT
CASSFSVGTDEAFF
>NA|TRBV7-2|NA|TRBJ1-1
TGTGCCAGCAGCTCGACTTCCCAGGGCGGCACTGAAGCTTTCTTT
CASSSTSQGGTEAFF
>NA|TRBV11-2|TRBD1|TRBJ1-2
TGTGCCAGCAGCATAGGACAGGGCCCTAACTATGGCTACACCTTC
CASSIGQGPNYGYTF
>NA|TRBV9|NA|TRBJ2-3
TGTGCCAGCAGCGTAGTCGGAGGAGGCACAGATACGCAGTATTTT
CASSVVGGGTDTQYF
>NA|TRBV30|NA|TRBJ2-7
TGTGCCTGGAGATATGACAGGTACGAGCAGTACTTC
CAWRYDRYEQYF
>medium-sized|TRBV19|TRBD1|TRBJ1-1
TGTGCCAGTAGTATAGCCCATCTGACAGGGTTTGGCACTGAAGCTTTCTTT
CASSIAHLTGFGTEAFF
>NA|TRBV15|TRBD2|TRBJ2-3
TGTGCCACCAGCAGAGGCCTAGCGGGCGCAGATACGCAGTATTTT
CATSRGLAGADTQYF
>NA|TRBV12-5|NA|TRBJ1-1
TGTGCTAGTGGACCCGGGGGACGGGAAGCTTTCTTT
CASGPGGREAFF
>NA|TRBV4-1|TRBD1|TRBJ1-2
TGCGCCAGCAGCCAATCAGGGGGAGTTCTTCCCTATGGCTACACCTTC
CASSQSGGVLPYGYTF
>NA|TRBV12-3/TRBV12-4|NA|TRBJ1-1
TGTGCCAGCAATAAACAGGGTCGTGGGGAAGCTTTCTTT
CASNKQGRGEAFF
>NA|TRBV28|NA|TRBJ1-4
TGTGCCAGCGGATTACAGGGAGGGAATGAAAAACTGTTTTTT
CASGLQGGNEKLFF
>NA|TRBV30|NA|TRBJ1-5
TGTGCCTGGAGCGCAGGTAATAACAATCAGCCCCAGCATTTT
CAWSAGNNNQPQHF
>NA|TRBV12-3/TRBV12-4|NA|TRBJ1-2
TGTGCCAGCAGCACGGACAGTCGATATGGCTACACCTTC
CASSTDSRYGYTF
>NA|TRBV7-9|NA|TRBJ1-2
TGTGCCAGCAGCTTAGGGGCCAGCAACTATGGCTACACCTTC
CASSLGASNYGYTF
>NA|TRBV28|NA|TRBJ1-3
TGTGCCACCCGATTAACGCAGATCAGGGGCTCTGGAAACACCATATATTTT
CATRLTQIRGSGNTIYF
>NA|TRBV14|TRBD1|TRBJ2-2
TGTGCCAGCAGCCAAATAGGGGGCGCGTACACCGGGGAGCTGTTTTTT
CASSQIGGAYTGELFF
>NA|TRBV2|NA|TRBJ2-5
TGTGCCGGGGCCAGGCTAGACGACTTTACCCAGTACTTC
CAGARLDDFTQYF
>few|TRBV6-4|TRBD1|TRBJ2-5
TGTGCCAGCACTATTCCACCTAGACAGGGGGCCGGGGAGACCCAGTACTTC
CASTIPPRQGAGETQYF
>NA|TRBV11-3|NA|TRBJ2-7
TGTGCCAGCAGCTTAGGCGGGGGGACAGATATTCCCTACGAGCAGTACTTC
CASSLGGGTDIPYEQYF
>few|TRBV2|NA|TRBJ1-2
TGTGCCAGCAGTGAAAATCACAGGCCTAACTATGGCTACACCTTC
CASSENHRPNYGYTF
>NA|TRBV7-2|TRBD1|TRBJ1-2
TGTGCCAGCAGCTTAATAAGGACAGGGGGCGAAGGTGGCTACACCTTC
CASSLIRTGGEGGYTF
>few|TRBV19|NA|TRBJ1-1
TGTGCCAGTAGCCGAACGGGGTTTCCCACTGAAGCTTTCTTT
CASSRTGFPTEAFF
>NA|TRBV30|NA|TRBJ1-2
TGTGCCTGGAGTGAAGCCTGGGGCAGGGGTGGCTACACCTTC
CAWSEAWGRGGYTF
>few|TRBV3-1/TRBV3-2|NA|TRBJ1-4
TGTGCCAGCAGGGAGGGGTACGGTGAAAAACTGTTTTTT
CASREGYGEKLFF